Following are 20 T cell receptor beta chains from one sample sequenced in a study of T cells in Graves' hyperthyroidism and ophthalmopathy. Amplification of TCR beta CDR3 regions used RNA as the template. RT-PCR in the first round (using the HTBI primer set) targeted the TCR CDR3. TCRdb analysed the multiplex PCR reads with MiXCR anew, one entry per CDR3 protein. The sample records under 350,000 distinct CDR3 sequences, around 20% being singletons. Specimen: blood. These receptors originate from a woman between 45 and 60 years old with Graves' hyperthyroidism.

This clonotype was recorded at least ten times. V usage is TRBV18 and J usage is TRBJ2-5; D uncertain. V lost 2 bases, J lost 5 bases, and 6 bases lay in between. The length of the CDR3 is 12 residues. CDR1 and CDR2 from the germline V gene are KGHSH and LQKENI. The DNA for the CDR3 is TGTGCCAGCTCACCAACGGAGGAGACCCAGTACTTC. It codes for CASSPTEETQYF.

The chain combines TRBV30 with TRBJ2-2; possibly TRBD2 for D (6 bases). Germline loops: CDR1 GTSNPN, CDR2 SVGIG (reference sequence). The V gene lost 2 bases and the J gene lost 1 base, with 14 bases spanning the gap. The CDR3 runs to 16 residues. CDR3 in amino acids: CAWSRLGRGNTGELFF. The CDR3 DNA is TGTGCCTGGAGTCGACTAGGTCGGGGGAACACCGGGGAGCTGTTTTTT.

This clonotype was recorded at least ten times. The chain has TRBV7-9 and TRBJ2-3, with D perhaps TRBD2 (5 bases). The CDR3 contains 16 residues. Between the trimmed V and J ends, which lost 8 bases and 2 bases, there was a span of 20 bases. Per germline, CDR1 SEHNR and CDR2 FQNEAQ (reference sequence). The CDR3 region has the DNA TGTGCCAGCTTTTTGACGAGCGGTACCTTCACAGATACGCAGTATTTT. Its protein is CASFLTSGTFTDTQYF.

This clonotype was seen at least ten times. The J gene is TRBJ2-7, the V gene TRBV28, with unresolved D. V lost 6 bases, J lost 0 bases, and 15 bases lay in between. This CDR3 is 15 amino acids long. Germline loops: CDR1 MDHEN, CDR2 SYDVKM. CDR3 coding DNA: TGTGCCAGCAGACCGGAAAAGGGTTTCTCCTACGAGCAGTACTTC. Protein sequence: CASRPEKGFSYEQYF. Together with reference TRBV28 and TRBJ2-7, the CDR3 gives the full variable domain: DVKVTQSSRYLVKRTGEKVFLECVQDMDHENMFWYRQDPGLGLRLIYFSYDVKMKEKGDIPEGYSVSREKKERFSLILESASTNQTSMYLCASRPEKGFSYEQYFGPGTRLTVT.

At least ten counts were recorded for this clonotype. The genes are TRBV28 and TRBJ2-2; D may match TRBD1 or TRBD2 (5 bases each). Trimming left V 5 bases short and J 5 bases short, with 18 bases between. Germline CDR1 MDHEN, CDR2 SYDVKM. CDR3 length: 16 residues. This chain's CDR3 is CASSQSQGVGTGELFF. DNA of the CDR3: TGTGCCAGCAGTCAATCCCAGGGAGTTGGAACCGGGGAGCTGTTTTTT. The whole variable domain, filled in from reference TRBV28 and TRBJ2-2, reads DVKVTQSSRYLVKRTGEKVFLECVQDMDHENMFWYRQDPGLGLRLIYFSYDVKMKEKGDIPEGYSVSREKKERFSLILESASTNQTSMYLCASSQSQGVGTGELFFGEGSRLTVL.

This clonotype has ten or more counts. The V and J genes are TRBV11-3 and TRBJ2-3, with 11 nucleotides matching TRBD2. CDR3 length: 18 residues. The germline V gene has CDR1 SGHNT and CDR2 YENEEA. With V trimmed by 6 bases and J by 2 bases, 13 bases remained unmatched. Written as DNA, the CDR3 is TGTGCCAGCAGACCGGGACTAGCGGCACTCCTTCCCACAGATACGCAGTATTTT. The encoded protein is CASRPGLAALLPTDTQYF. Full variable domain (missing parts from reference TRBV11-3 and TRBJ2-3): EAGVVQSPRYKIIEKKQPVAFWCNPISGHNTLYWYLQNLGQGPELLIRYENEEAVDDSQLPKDRFSAERLKGVDSTLKIQPAELGDSAVYLCASRPGLAALLPTDTQYFGPGTRLTVL.

The chain recombines TRBV20-1 with TRBJ2-3; perhaps TRBD2 as D (5 bases). CDR1 and CDR2 from the germline V gene are DFQATT and SNEGSKA (reference sequence). The CDR3 is 17 amino acids. Trimming stripped 2 bases from V and 1 base from J, with 19 bases between. DNA for the CDR3: TGCAGTGCTAGAAGGCCGATGGGGAGCGGAGGCACAGATACGCAGTATTTT. It encodes CSARRPMGSGGTDTQYF.

The chain combines TRBV28 with TRBJ1-2, with TRBD1 as a possible D gene (6 bases). CDR3 length equals 15 residues. From germline, CDR1 is MDHEN and CDR2 SYDVKM. Trimming cost V 7 bases and J 2 bases, with 17 bases left between them. The CDR3 reads CASTMGATANYGYTF. CDR3 coding DNA: TGTGCCAGCACCATGGGGGCCACGGCGAACTATGGCTACACCTTC.

This clonotype came up many times. The DNA for the CDR3 is TGTGCCAGCAGTAGTTGGACAGGGGTCAATCAGCCCCAGCATTTT. Translating it yields CASSSWTGVNQPQHF. This chain joins TRBV5-6 and TRBJ1-5; TRBD1 agrees at 9 bases. The CDR3 covers 15 residues. J gave up 3 bases and V 5 bases, and 6 bases lay outside the gene matches. Per germline, CDR1 SGHDT and CDR2 YYEEEE.

This clonotype showed up many times. This chain connects TRBV28 to TRBJ2-2; TRBD2 aligns across 11 bases. With V trimmed by 10 bases and J by 6 bases, 7 bases remained unmatched. The CDR3 extends over 14 amino acids. The V gene's germline CDR1 is MDHEN and CDR2 SYDVKM. The CDR3, as DNA: TGTGCCATCAAGGGGGGACTAGCGGCCGGGGAGCTGTTTTTT. Translation gives CAIKGGLAAGELFF.

This clonotype came up many times. The J gene is TRBJ1-5, the V gene TRBV6-2 or TRBV6-3; perhaps TRBD1 as D (6 bases). The CDR3 is 16 amino acids. The V and J ends lost 2 bases and 0 bases respectively, with 11 bases between them. Germline values: CDR1 MNHEY, CDR2 SVGEGT. The CDR3 sequence is CASSYGAGASNQPQHF. CDR3 in DNA: TGTGCCAGCAGTTACGGGGCAGGGGCTAGCAATCAGCCCCAGCATTTT.

This clonotype was counted many times. The J gene is TRBJ1-1, the V gene TRBV2; D gene unclear. V shed 7 bases and J shed 0 bases, with 9 bases lying between them. The CDR3 totals 13 residues. Germline lookup yields CDR1 SNHLY and CDR2 FYNNEI. The CDR3 nucleotides are TGTGCCAGCACTACAGAGTTGAACACTGAAGCTTTCTTT. It encodes CASTTELNTEAFF.

V gene TRBV27 combines with J gene TRBJ1-6, with D hard to call. The CDR3 contains 15 residues. The ends were cut back, 2 bases at V and 5 bases at J, with 10 bases in the middle. CDR1 and CDR2 from the germline V gene are MNHEY and SMNVEV (reference sequence). This CDR3 reads CASSLTGNNNSPLHF. CDR3 DNA: TGTGCCAGCAGTTTAACCGGAAACAATAATTCACCCCTCCACTTT.

This clonotype was seen a handful of times. The genes are TRBV20-1 and TRBJ2-7; 10 nucleotides match TRBD1. Germline values: CDR1 DFQATT, CDR2 SNEGSKA (reference sequence). The CDR3 contains 14 residues. The V segment lost 6 bases and the J segment 4 bases; nucleotides outside the gene matches: 9. CDR3 DNA: TGCAGTGCCCCACGGACAGGGGGTACTTACGAGCAGTACTTC. Translation: CSAPRTGGTYEQYF.

The table lists this clonotype with many counts. The CDR3 nucleotides are TGTGCCAGCAGTTTAGGGCGCAGGGTGAATGGCCAGCCCCAGCATTTT. Translating gives CASSLGRRVNGQPQHF. This chain uses TRBV12-3 or TRBV12-4 with TRBJ1-5, with a weak D call TRBD1 (5 bases). V shed 1 base and J shed 7 bases, with 17 bases lying between them. This CDR3 comprises 16 residues.

This chain uses TRBV5-4 with TRBJ2-7; 13 bases match TRBD2. This CDR3 contains 16 residues. CDR1 and CDR2 from the germline V gene are SGHNT and YYREEE (reference sequence). J lost 6 bases, V lost 2 bases, and 8 bases had no gene match. Written as DNA, the CDR3 is TGTGCCAGCAGCTTTGACGGACTAGCGGGAGTGGGCGAGCAGTACTTC. This codes for CASSFDGLAGVGEQYF.

This clonotype showed up many times. The rearrangement uses TRBV6-5 and TRBJ1-5, with TRBD1 as a possible D gene (6 bases). Germline CDR1 is MNHEY and CDR2 is SVGAGI. The CDR3 has 15 amino acids. Trimming cost V 0 bases and J 5 bases, with 11 bases left between them. In nucleotides, the CDR3 is TGTGCCAGCAGTTACTCGCTCAGGGGTGATCAGCCCCAGCATTTT. Translated, it gives CASSYSLRGDQPQHF.

This clonotype was seen repeatedly, ten times or more. This chain joins TRBV12-3 or TRBV12-4 and TRBJ2-2; 7 bases align to TRBD2. After removal of 3 bases from V and 0 bases from J, the junction contained 4 bases not matched to a gene. This CDR3 has 16 residues. The CDR3 bases are TGTGCCAGCAGTTTCCCTAGCGGTTCGAACACCGGGGAGCTGTTTTTT. The encoded protein is CASSFPSGSNTGELFF.

There are many counts of this clonotype. This chain joins TRBV9 and TRBJ2-7; possibly TRBD2 for D (6 bases). Germline-derived CDR1 and CDR2 are SGDLS and YYNGEE. V lost 2 bases, J lost 7 bases, and 13 bases lay in between. This CDR3 spans 13 amino acids. CDR3 coding DNA: TGTGCCAGCAGCGTTACCGGGACTTCTGAGCAGTACTTC. Encoded protein: CASSVTGTSEQYF.

In its sample, this clonotype was seen once. This sequence joins TRBV7-9 and TRBJ1-2, with 7 bases matching TRBD1. V lost 3 bases to trimming and J lost 8 bases; unmatched junction nucleotides: 6. The CDR3 has 13 amino acids. From germline, CDR1 is SEHNR and CDR2 FQNEAQ (reference sequence). The CDR3 DNA reads TGTGCCAGCAGCTTCAAGGGGGCTGGGGGCTACACCTTC. Residues: CASSFKGAGGYTF.